The entry that follows covers one T cell receptor beta chain sequence. The germline gives CDR1 GTSNPN, CDR2 SVGIG (reference sequence). Trimming cost V 8 bases and J 0 bases; bases outside gene matches: 4. The CDR3 spans 12 residues. The repertoire was sequenced with immunoSEQ multiplex PCR; TCRdb's copy has only in-frame clones and lacks some. The top ten clones hold about a sixth of a sample with 100,000 to 150,000 clones, roughly four fifths of them seen once. The sample belongs to a study of blood T cell repertoires in COVID-19. About the study: Specimens from acute and convalescent COVID-19 originated in the United States, Italy and Spain. The cDNA or gDNA used as material had been derived from T cells, B-cell-depleted T cells, or PBMCs.

Patients at the Seattle site were enrolled during active infection and followed longitudinally. The sample consisted of peripheral blood. The source is a man between 25 and 39 years old with COVID-19, enrolled during active disease. The rearrangement joins TRBV30 to TRBJ2-7; 7 nucleotides match TRBD2. CDR3 nucleotide sequence: TGTGCCAACAGCGGGGACTCCTACGAGCAGTACTTC. It encodes CANSGDSYEQYF.